The 16 T cell receptor beta chains given below trace back to one sample, sequenced in a study of Graves' ophthalmopathy and Graves' hyperthyroidism. Scientists amplified the TCR beta CDR3 regions from RNA transcripts. First-round RT-PCR used HTBI primers; second-round multiplex PCR followed. Using its own MiXCR run on the multiplex PCR reads, TCRdb lists one record per CDR3 protein. The sample holds about 220,000 distinct CDR3 sequences, 20% to 25% seen once. The material sequenced was peripheral blood. These receptor sequences come from a woman between 45 and 65 years old with Graves' ophthalmopathy.

This clonotype was recorded many times. The CDR3 DNA follows: TGCAGTGCTAGCAGGGGGACAGGTTTTGGGTACGAGCAGTACTTC. It codes for CSASRGTGFGYEQYF. The chain couples TRBV20-1 to TRBJ2-7; the match to TRBD1 covers 8 bases. The trim removed 3 bases at V and 4 bases at J, leaving 11 bases unmatched. This CDR3 is 15 amino acids long. Germline V gives CDR1 DFQATT, CDR2 SNEGSKA (reference sequence).

This clonotype was detected ten times or more. A read error may be the cause here, since a much bigger clone is one base away. The rearrangement links TRBV6-2 or TRBV6-3 to TRBJ2-7; 10 positions match TRBD2. Per germline, CDR1 MNHEY and CDR2 SVGEGT. CDR3 length equals 14 residues. V lost 7 bases and J lost 8; bases outside the gene matches: 11. The CDR3 sequence is CASTRLAGEYKQYF. The DNA for the CDR3 is TGTGCCAGCACCCGTCTAGCGGGAGAGTACAAGCAGTACTTC.

The chain employs TRBV20-1 and TRBJ1-5, with 11 bases fitting TRBD1. J lost 2 bases, V lost 4 bases, and 10 bases had no gene match. This CDR3 is built from 17 residues. CDR1 is DFQATT and CDR2 is SNEGSKA in the germline V gene (reference sequence). This CDR3 reads CSATKGQGVGGNQPQHF. CDR3 DNA: TGCAGTGCTACAAAGGGACAGGGGGTAGGGGGCAATCAGCCCCAGCATTTT.

This clonotype was counted many times. The chain carries TRBV14 and TRBJ1-1, with D hard to call. V dropped 3 bases and J dropped 0 bases, with 5 bases sitting between them. The CDR3 is 13 amino acids. Germline V CDR1 and CDR2: SGHDN, FVKESK. Here the CDR3 reads CASSQTMNTEAFF. The DNA for the CDR3 is TGTGCCAGCAGCCAGACAATGAACACTGAAGCTTTCTTT.

This clonotype was recorded at least ten times. This chain joins TRBV19 and TRBJ1-5; no firm D call. The germline V gene encodes CDR1 LNHDA and CDR2 SQIVND (reference sequence). The CDR3 sequence is 14 residues long. Trimming pared 5 bases from V and 0 bases from J, leaving 8 bases between. CDR3: CASSFDGSNQPQHF. CDR3 DNA: TGTGCCAGTAGTTTCGACGGTAGCAATCAGCCCCAGCATTTT.

CDR3 sequence reads: CASARASGGVSEQYF. CDR3 sequence (DNA): TGTGCCAGCGCCAGGGCTAGCGGGGGTGTGTCCGAGCAGTACTTC. This chain uses TRBV7-2 with TRBJ2-7; TRBD2 agrees at 10 bases. V dropped 8 bases and J dropped 6; count of bases not matched to a gene: 13. Germline CDR1 SGHTA, CDR2 FQGNSA. There are 15 residues in the CDR3.

In its sample, this clonotype was seen many times. The rearrangement joins TRBV7-3 to TRBJ1-1, with unresolved D. There are 13 residues in the CDR3. Trimming stripped 6 bases from V and 1 base from J, with 9 bases between. Per the germline V gene, CDR1 is SGHTA and CDR2 is FQGTGA. The CDR3 here is CASSRARNTEAFF. CDR3 DNA: TGTGCCAGCAGTCGCGCCAGGAACACTGAAGCTTTCTTT.

In its sample, this clonotype was seen many times. The genes are TRBV20-1 and TRBJ2-5; 8 positions agree with TRBD2. Germline loops: CDR1 DFQATT, CDR2 SNEGSKA (reference sequence). The CDR3 sequence is 13 residues long. J was trimmed by 5 bases and V by 4 bases; bases with no gene match: 6. The CDR3 loop is CSATGLGTETQYF. The DNA of the CDR3 is TGCAGTGCTACGGGACTAGGTACGGAGACCCAGTACTTC.

This clonotype has at least ten counts. This rearrangement joins TRBV6-5 to TRBJ1-6; D is unclear. The CDR3 has 14 residues. Germline CDR1 MNHEY, CDR2 SVGAGI. Trimming cost V 2 bases and J 14 bases, with 16 bases left between them. The CDR3 DNA reads as TGTGCCAGCAGTTACAGCGGCTCTTTGTTGGCCCTCCACTTT. It codes for CASSYSGSLLALHF.

In this sample, this clonotype turned up many times. The V call is TRBV11-2, the J call TRBJ1-1; D is unresolved. The CDR3 has 12 amino acids. V lost 5 bases and J lost 11, with 15 bases in between. Germline CDR1 reads SGHAT; CDR2 reads FQNNGV. CDR3 sequence: CASSLPRNRAFF. The CDR3 nucleotides are TGTGCCAGCAGCCTCCCGAGGAATCGGGCTTTCTTT.

This clonotype has at least ten counts. The chain carries TRBV20-1 and TRBJ2-5; the D is unclear. CDR1 and CDR2 (germline): DFQATT, SNEGSKA (reference sequence). Trimming took off 3 bases at V and 5 bases at J, with 13 bases between the two ends. The CDR3 runs 13 residues. The CDR3 DNA reads TGCAGTGCTAGCGAGACCCGTGGGGAGACCCAGTACTTC. Translated: CSASETRGETQYF.

Ten or more counts support this clonotype. The CDR3 region has the DNA TGTGCCGCGGGGCCGGGACCTCCGTTCCACTTT. Translation: CAAGPGPPFHF. The rearrangement links TRBV19 to TRBJ1-6, with D perhaps TRBD1 (5 bases). Germline CDR1 is LNHDA and CDR2 is SQIVND (reference sequence). With 11 bases removed from V and 17 bases from J, the gap between germline ends came to 19 bases. The CDR3 is 11 residues long.

This clonotype has at least ten counts. This chain joins TRBV12-3 or TRBV12-4 and TRBJ2-7, with 10 bases that match TRBD1. V was clipped by 6 bases and J by 6 bases; unmatched bases: 5. This CDR3 has 13 residues. The CDR3 region is CASSSGTGVEQYF. The CDR3 coding sequence is TGTGCCAGCAGCTCCGGGACAGGGGTCGAGCAGTACTTC.

At least ten counts were recorded for this clonotype. This chain connects TRBV7-2 to TRBJ2-7; possibly TRBD1 or TRBD2 for D (5 bases each). CDR1 and CDR2 from the germline V gene are SGHTA and FQGNSA. V was cut by 3 bases and J by 6 bases, with 15 bases left in between. The CDR3 is made up of 14 amino acids. CDR3 nucleotide sequence: TGTGCCAGCAGCTTGGGACCCCAAAACCCCGAGCAGTACTTC. Encoded protein: CASSLGPQNPEQYF.

The genes are TRBV28 and TRBJ1-2; D might be TRBD1 (5 bases). This CDR3 is 16 amino acids long. The V end lost 3 bases, the J end lost 8 bases, and 22 bases lay between the germline ends. CDR1 and CDR2 (germline): MDHEN, SYDVKM. Here the CDR3 DNA reads TGTGCCAGCAGTTTTTTCAGGGACCCGGTAGTCGGAGGCTACACCTTC. This codes for CASSFFRDPVVGGYTF.

This clonotype appeared many times. This chain connects TRBV6-1 to TRBJ2-5; 12 bases map to TRBD2. J was trimmed by 5 bases and V by 6 bases; bases with no gene match: 10. The germline CDR1 and CDR2 sequences are MNHNS and SASEGT. This CDR3 region has 16 residues. This chain's CDR3 is CASRGLAGRGGETQYF. CDR3 nucleotides: TGTGCCAGCAGAGGACTAGCGGGAAGAGGAGGCGAGACCCAGTACTTC.